The subject of this entry is one TCR beta chain. The antigen is unknown. TCRdb re-analyzed the 5' RACE reads; it lists each CDR3 protein once, without DNA. The sample data list some 390,000 distinct CDR3 sequences. The sample belongs to a study of T cells expressing NK-cell markers. Whole-study findings and limits: Whether expanded NKG2C+ T cell clones were HCMV specific stayed uncertain. Dominant NKG2C+ clonotypes made up roughly 1.0-7.0% of CD8+ T cells in several donors. The CD3+CD56-NKG2C+ fraction of four donors was likewise dominated by these clonotypes.

This CDR3 contains 17 residues. Germline CDR1 and CDR2: SEHNR and FQNEAQ (reference sequence). Specimen: blood T cells: a sorted CD56 or NKG2C T cell subset, CD4+ or CD8+ T cells, or bulk PBMC T cells (not recorded which). The chain joins TRBV7-9 to TRBJ2-1; TCRdb gives TRBD2 as the D gene, but with no DNA this cannot be confirmed. This clonotype was sampled from a woman in her 50s in good health. The CDR3 sequence is CASSLGAPSGRGNEQFF.